Listed here are 17 T cell receptor beta chains from one sample, sequenced in a study of T cell repertoires in cytomegalovirus infection. From the reads, TCRdb called clonotypes with MiXCR, one entry per CDR3 protein. This table has about 360,000 distinct CDR3 sequences, 15% to 20% appearing once. The sequencing sample was made of PBMCs. These receptors were taken from a human donor in good health (CMV status not recorded). Some clones in this sample may be carry-over from other donors' samples.

This clonotype was counted many times. The chain combines TRBV7-9 with TRBJ2-5; no firm D call. The V gene's germline CDR1 is SEHNR and CDR2 FQNEAQ (reference sequence). This CDR3 region has 15 residues. Trimming left V 5 bases short and J 5 bases short, with 18 bases between. The CDR3 nucleotides read TGTGCCAGCAGCCTATCAACCGGCGTCGGGGAGACCCAGTACTTC. It translates to CASSLSTGVGETQYF.

J is TRBJ1-2 and V is TRBV15; D remains ambiguous. This CDR3 spans 14 amino acids. V shed 1 base and J shed 10 bases, with 16 bases lying between them. Germline V gives CDR1 LNHNV, CDR2 YYDKDF (reference sequence). Written as DNA, the CDR3 is TGTGCCACCAGCAGAGCCTTGGAGGGAAGGGACTACACCTTC. Protein sequence: CATSRALEGRDYTF.

J is TRBJ2-1 and V is TRBV10-2, with D unresolved. The V gene's germline CDR1 is WSHSY and CDR2 SAAADI. The CDR3 contains 13 residues. The V end was cut by 10 bases, the J end by 2 bases, with 12 bases between. As DNA, the CDR3 is TGCGCCACCGACTCTTCAGCCTACAATGAGCAGTTCTTC. Translating it yields CATDSSAYNEQFF.

The chain uses TRBV7-8 and TRBJ1-4, with a weak D call TRBD1 (5 bases). CDR1 is SGHVS, CDR2 FQNEAQ, per germline. Trimming shortened V by 5 bases and J by 4 bases, and 14 bases separated the two germline ends. The CDR3 sequence is 15 residues long. This chain's CDR3 is CASSPSWGDNEKLFF. In DNA form, the CDR3 reads TGTGCCAGCAGCCCGAGTTGGGGGGATAATGAAAAACTGTTTTTT.

The V gene is TRBV29-1, the J gene TRBJ2-3; possible D gene TRBD2, 5 bases. V was cut by 1 base and J by 0 bases, with 23 bases left in between. In germline, CDR1 is SQVTM, CDR2 ANQGSEA. This CDR3 is built from 19 residues. Written as DNA, the CDR3 is TGCAGCGTTGAAGCATCTCGGTGCGGGTACACTTCTAGCACAGATACGCAGTATTTT. Protein product: CSVEASRCGYTSSTDTQYF.

The table lists this clonotype with a few counts. The chain couples TRBV6-8 to TRBJ1-1; no reliable D call. CDR1 MNHGY and CDR2 SAAAGT come from the germline V gene. V was pared by 0 bases and J by 0 bases, with 8 bases between. The CDR3 extends over 15 amino acids. The CDR3 region has the DNA TGTGCCAGCAGTTACTCGGTCGAAATGAACACTGAAGCTTTCTTT. The encoded protein is CASSYSVEMNTEAFF.

This clonotype was recorded a few times. The genes are TRBV12-3 or TRBV12-4 and TRBJ1-1; 7 positions agree with TRBD1. The CDR3 sequence is 12 residues long. The J segment lost 7 bases and the V segment lost 3 bases, leaving 2 bases of the junction unmatched. The CDR3 DNA sequence: TGTGCCAGCAGTTTTAGGGGGCTTGAAGCTTTCTTT. Translation gives CASSFRGLEAFF.

Points on this clonotype: A read error may explain this, as a much larger clone is one base away. The chain links TRBV7-6 to TRBJ2-7; 12 bases are shared with TRBD1. Germline V gene sequence: CDR1 SGHVS, CDR2 FNYEAQ. The CDR3 totals 15 residues. The V segment lost 5 bases and the J segment 0 bases; nucleotides outside the gene matches: 2. This CDR3 is CASSPGQGASYEQYF. Here the CDR3 DNA reads TGTGCCAGCAGCCCGGGACAGGGGGCCTCCTACGAGCAGTACTTC.

The chain uses TRBV6-2 or TRBV6-3 and TRBJ2-3; the D is unclear. Germline V gene sequence: CDR1 MNHEY, CDR2 SVGEGT. This CDR3 has 13 amino acids. The V end lost 7 bases, the J end lost 5 bases, and 13 bases lay between the germline ends. The CDR3 region has the DNA TGTGCCAGCAACCAAGTCCCTGAAGATACGCAGTATTTT. This codes for CASNQVPEDTQYF.

This clonotype came up once. This chain connects TRBV9 to TRBJ2-1; D is perhaps TRBD2 (5 bases). This CDR3 comprises 14 residues. Germline lookup yields CDR1 SGDLS and CDR2 YYNGEE. Deletions cut 0 bases from V and 8 bases from J, with 12 bases between. The CDR3 DNA is TGTGCCAGCAGCGTAGTTTCTAGCACATATGAGCAGTTCTTC. It specifies CASSVVSSTYEQFF.

This clonotype was recorded many times. The chain has TRBV7-9 and TRBJ2-7; D may match TRBD1 or TRBD2 (5 bases each). V was clipped by 5 bases and J by 3 bases, with 20 bases between them. This CDR3 is 16 amino acids long. Germline CDR1 SEHNR, CDR2 FQNEAQ (reference sequence). CDR3 nucleotide sequence: TGTGCCAGCAGCCCAAAGGGACGGGGAATAGGCTACGAGCAGTACTTC. Protein product: CASSPKGRGIGYEQYF.

This clonotype was found a few times. The rearrangement joins TRBV29-1 to TRBJ2-1; 14 nucleotides match TRBD2. The CDR3 sequence is 17 residues long. After removal of 7 bases from V and 1 base from J, the junction contained 9 bases not matched to a gene. Germline V gives CDR1 SQVTM, CDR2 ANQGSEA. The CDR3 nucleotides are TGCAGCGCGGGAGGGACTAGCGGGAGCCAGTCCTACAATGAGCAGTTCTTC. Its protein product is CSAGGTSGSQSYNEQFF.

The chain recombines TRBV28 with TRBJ1-5; 9 positions match TRBD1. V was pared by 2 bases and J by 7 bases, with 9 bases of the junction left unmatched. The CDR3 contains 16 residues. Germline assignment: CDR1 MDHEN and CDR2 SYDVKM. The CDR3 is CASSLIGTGNSQPQHF. The CDR3 DNA is TGTGCCAGCAGTTTAATTGGGACAGGGAATTCCCAGCCCCAGCATTTT.

Ten or more counts support this clonotype. The rearrangement links TRBV7-8 to TRBJ2-2, with D perhaps matching TRBD1 (5 bases). Germline V gives CDR1 SGHVS, CDR2 FQNEAQ. The CDR3 runs to 16 residues. V was cut by 5 bases and J by 7 bases, with 20 bases left in between. Here the CDR3 DNA reads TGTGCCAGCAGCCCCAGGTCAGGGCATTCGGACGGGGAGCTGTTTTTT. The encoded protein is CASSPRSGHSDGELFF. Full variable domain (outside the CDR3, taken from reference TRBV7-8 and TRBJ2-2): GAGVSQSPRYKVAKRGQDVALRCDPISGHVSLFWYQQALGQGPEFLTYFQNEAQLDKSGLPSDRFFAERPEGSVSTLKIQRTQQEDSAVYLCASSPRSGHSDGELFFGEGSRLTVL.

The rearrangement uses TRBV7-9 and TRBJ1-1; D might be TRBD1 (6 bases). CDR3 length equals 15 residues. Per the germline V gene, CDR1 is SEHNR and CDR2 is FQNEAQ (reference sequence). Trimming left V 1 base short and J 3 bases short, with 12 bases between. The CDR3 region is CASSLVPGAYTEAFF. The CDR3 DNA follows: TGTGCCAGCAGCTTAGTTCCGGGGGCGTACACTGAAGCTTTCTTT.

The chain has TRBV2 and TRBJ1-6; no firm D call. CDR3 size: 14 residues. Germline assignment: CDR1 SNHLY and CDR2 FYNNEI. The germline V and J ends were trimmed by 4 bases and 5 bases, with 9 bases remaining between them. CDR3 residues: CASSASRDNSPLHF. The DNA for the CDR3 is TGTGCCAGCAGTGCAAGTAGGGATAATTCACCCCTCCACTTT.

This clonotype was seen more than once but under ten times. The chain combines TRBV7-6 with TRBJ1-6; 8 bases line up with TRBD1. CDR3 length equals 15 residues. Trimming took 1 base from V and 9 from J; bases not matched to a gene: 5. CDR1 is SGHVS, CDR2 FNYEAQ, per germline. CDR3 in amino acids: CASSLGGQAGSPLHF. CDR3 bases: TGTGCCAGCAGCTTAGGGGGACAGGCCGGTTCACCCCTCCACTTT.